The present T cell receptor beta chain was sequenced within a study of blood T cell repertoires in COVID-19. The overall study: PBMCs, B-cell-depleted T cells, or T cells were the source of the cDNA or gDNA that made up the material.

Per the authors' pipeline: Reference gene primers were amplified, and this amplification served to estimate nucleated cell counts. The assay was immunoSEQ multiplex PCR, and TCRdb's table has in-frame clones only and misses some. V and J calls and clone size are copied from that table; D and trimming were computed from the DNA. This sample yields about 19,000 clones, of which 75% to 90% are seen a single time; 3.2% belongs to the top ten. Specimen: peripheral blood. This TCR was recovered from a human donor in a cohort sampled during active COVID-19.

The CDR3 protein is CASSVRRGNEQYF. CDR3 DNA: TGTGCCAGTAGCGTAAGGAGAGGTAACGAGCAGTACTTC. This rearrangement joins TRBV19 to TRBJ2-7; D not resolved. Trimming cost V 6 bases and J 5 bases, with 14 bases left between them. CDR3 length equals 13 residues. Germline V gene sequence: CDR1 LNHDA, CDR2 SQIVND (reference sequence).